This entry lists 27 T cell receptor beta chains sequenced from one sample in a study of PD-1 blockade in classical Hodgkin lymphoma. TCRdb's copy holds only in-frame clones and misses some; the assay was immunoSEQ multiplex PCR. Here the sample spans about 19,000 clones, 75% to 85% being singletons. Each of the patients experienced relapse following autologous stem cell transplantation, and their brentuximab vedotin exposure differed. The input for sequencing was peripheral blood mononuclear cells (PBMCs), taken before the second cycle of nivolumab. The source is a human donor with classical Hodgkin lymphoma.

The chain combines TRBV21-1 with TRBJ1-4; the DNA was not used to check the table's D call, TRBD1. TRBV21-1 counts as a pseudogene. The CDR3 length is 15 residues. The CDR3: CASSKVRGVGEKLFF. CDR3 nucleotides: TGTGCCAGCAGCAAAGTCAGGGGGGTGGGTGAAAAACTGTTTTTT.

CDR3 sequence: CASSFPGQDYGYTF. DNA for the CDR3: TGTGCCAGCAGTTTTCCGGGACAAGACTATGGCTACACCTTC. The chain recombines TRBV28 with TRBJ1-2; D is possibly TRBD1 (6 bases). The CDR3 consists of 14 residues. In germline, CDR1 is MDHEN, CDR2 SYDVKM. V lost 3 bases to trimming and J lost 3 bases, with 11 bases between them.

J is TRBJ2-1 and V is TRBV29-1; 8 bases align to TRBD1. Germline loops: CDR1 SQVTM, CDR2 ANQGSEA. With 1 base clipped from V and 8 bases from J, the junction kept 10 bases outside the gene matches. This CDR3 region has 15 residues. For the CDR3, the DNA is TGCAGCGTTGAAGCCCCCTACGACAGGGGAGATGAGCAGTTCTTC. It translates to CSVEAPYDRGDEQFF.

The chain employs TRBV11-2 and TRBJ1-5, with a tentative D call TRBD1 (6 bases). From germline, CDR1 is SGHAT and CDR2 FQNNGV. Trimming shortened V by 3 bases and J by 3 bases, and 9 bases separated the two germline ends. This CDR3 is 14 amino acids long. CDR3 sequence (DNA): TGTGCCAGCAGCTTCGGACAGTCCAATCAGCCCCAGCATTTT. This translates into CASSFGQSNQPQHF.

DNA for the CDR3: TGTGCCATCAGTGAGTCGACTCGAGGGGATCAGCCCCAGCATTTT. Its translation: CAISESTRGDQPQHF. The rearrangement uses TRBV10-3 and TRBJ1-5; a weak D match, TRBD1 (5 bases). The CDR3 runs 15 residues. CDR1 and CDR2 from the germline V gene are ENHRY and SYGVKD. The V end lost 0 bases, the J end lost 5 bases, and 11 bases lay between the germline ends.

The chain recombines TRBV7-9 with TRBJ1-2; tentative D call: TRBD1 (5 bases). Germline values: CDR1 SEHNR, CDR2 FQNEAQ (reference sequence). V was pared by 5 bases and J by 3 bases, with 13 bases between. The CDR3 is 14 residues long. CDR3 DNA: TGTGCCAGCAGCGCAGGGACGGTGGACTATGGCTACACCTTC. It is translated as CASSAGTVDYGYTF.

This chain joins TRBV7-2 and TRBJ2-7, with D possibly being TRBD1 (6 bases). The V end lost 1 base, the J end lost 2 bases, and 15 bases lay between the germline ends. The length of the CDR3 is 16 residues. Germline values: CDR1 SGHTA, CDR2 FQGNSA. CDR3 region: CASSLVVQGATYEQYF. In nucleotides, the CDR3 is TGTGCCAGCAGCTTAGTGGTACAGGGCGCAACCTACGAGCAGTACTTC.

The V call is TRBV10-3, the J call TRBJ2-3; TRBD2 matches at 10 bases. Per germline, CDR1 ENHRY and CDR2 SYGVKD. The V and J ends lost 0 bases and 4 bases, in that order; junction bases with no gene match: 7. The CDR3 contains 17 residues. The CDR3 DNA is TGTGCCATCAGTGAGTCGCTTAATAGCGGGAGGCCAGATACGCAGTATTTT. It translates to CAISESLNSGRPDTQYF.

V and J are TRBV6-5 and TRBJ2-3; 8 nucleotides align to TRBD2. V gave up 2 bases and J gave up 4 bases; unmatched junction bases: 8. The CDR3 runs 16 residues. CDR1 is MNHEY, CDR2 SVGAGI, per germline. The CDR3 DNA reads TGTGCCAGCAGTTACGGGACCGCGGGGGGACCAGATACGCAGTATTTT. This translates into CASSYGTAGGPDTQYF.

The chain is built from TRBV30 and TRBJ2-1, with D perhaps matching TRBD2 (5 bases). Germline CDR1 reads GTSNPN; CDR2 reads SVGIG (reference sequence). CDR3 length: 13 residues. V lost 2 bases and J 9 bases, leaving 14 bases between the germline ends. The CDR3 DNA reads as TGTGCCTGGAGTCGTAGGGTGGGGAGTGAGCAGTTCTTC. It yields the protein CAWSRRVGSEQFF.

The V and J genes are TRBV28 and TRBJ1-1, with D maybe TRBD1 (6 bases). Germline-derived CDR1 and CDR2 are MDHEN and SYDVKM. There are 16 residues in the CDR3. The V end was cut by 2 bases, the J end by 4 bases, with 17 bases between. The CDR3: CASSLRGGRGTTEAFF. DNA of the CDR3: TGTGCCAGCAGTTTAAGGGGGGGGCGTGGGACCACTGAAGCTTTCTTT.

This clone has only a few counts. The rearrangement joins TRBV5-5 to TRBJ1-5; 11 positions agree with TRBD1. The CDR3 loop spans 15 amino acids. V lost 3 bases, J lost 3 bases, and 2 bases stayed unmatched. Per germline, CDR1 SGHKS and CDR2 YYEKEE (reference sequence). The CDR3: CASSSGQGVNQPQHF. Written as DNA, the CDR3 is TGTGCCAGCAGCTCGGGACAGGGGGTCAATCAGCCCCAGCATTTT.

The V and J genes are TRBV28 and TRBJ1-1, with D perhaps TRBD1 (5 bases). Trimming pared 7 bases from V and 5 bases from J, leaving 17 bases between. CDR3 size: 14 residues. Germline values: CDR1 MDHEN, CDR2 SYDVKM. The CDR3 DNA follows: TGTGCCAGCATCTTGGCGGGGGGGAGTACTGAAGCTTTCTTT. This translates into CASILAGGSTEAFF.

The DNA for the CDR3 is TGTGCCAGCAGCGGGGGTGCAGATACGCAGTATTTT. It translates to CASSGGADTQYF. V usage is TRBV6-6 and J usage is TRBJ2-3; TRBD2 might be the D (6 bases). The CDR3 extends over 12 amino acids. V lost 6 bases to trimming and J lost 4 bases, with 8 bases between them. Germline loops: CDR1 MNHNY, CDR2 SVGAGI (reference sequence).

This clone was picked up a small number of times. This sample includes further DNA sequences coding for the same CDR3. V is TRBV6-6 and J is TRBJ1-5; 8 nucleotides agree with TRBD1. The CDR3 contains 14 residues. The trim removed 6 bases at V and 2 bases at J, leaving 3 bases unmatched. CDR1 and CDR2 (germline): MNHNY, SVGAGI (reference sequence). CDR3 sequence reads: CASRRTGRNQPQHF. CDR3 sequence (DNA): TGTGCCAGCAGGAGGACAGGGCGCAATCAGCCCCAGCATTTT.

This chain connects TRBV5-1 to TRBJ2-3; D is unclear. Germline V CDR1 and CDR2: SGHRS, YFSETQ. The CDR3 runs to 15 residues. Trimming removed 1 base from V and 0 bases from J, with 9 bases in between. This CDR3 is CASSLYGRSTDTQYF. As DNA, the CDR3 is TGCGCCAGCAGCTTGTACGGTCGTAGCACAGATACGCAGTATTTT.

The CDR3 loop reads CAWSAGGQGMSGYTF. DNA of the CDR3: TGTGCCTGGAGTGCCGGAGGACAGGGAATGAGTGGCTACACCTTC. The chain joins TRBV30 to TRBJ1-2, with 8 bases identical to TRBD1. Germline CDR1 reads GTSNPN; CDR2 reads SVGIG (reference sequence). CDR3 length equals 15 residues. V shed 1 base, J shed 7 bases, and the junction held 11 bases outside the gene matches. The entire variable domain, with the rest obtained from reference TRBV30 and TRBJ1-2, is as follows: SQTIHQWPATLVQPVGSPLSLECTVEGTSNPNLYWYRQAAGRGLQLLFYSVGIGQISSEVPQNLSASRPQDRQFILSSKKLLLSDSGFYLCAWSAGGQGMSGYTFGSGTRLTVV.

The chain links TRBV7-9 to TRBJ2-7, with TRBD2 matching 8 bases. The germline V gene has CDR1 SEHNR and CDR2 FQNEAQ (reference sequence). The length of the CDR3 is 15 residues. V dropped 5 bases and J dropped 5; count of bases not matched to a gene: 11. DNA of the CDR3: TGTGCCAGCAGCCCTCGGGAGGGTAGGGAACACGAGCAGTACTTC. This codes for CASSPREGREHEQYF.

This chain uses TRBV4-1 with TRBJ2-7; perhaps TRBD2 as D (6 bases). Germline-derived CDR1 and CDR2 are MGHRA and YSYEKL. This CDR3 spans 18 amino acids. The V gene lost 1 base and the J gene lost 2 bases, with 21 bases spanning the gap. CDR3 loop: CASSQANSGPWGTYEQYF. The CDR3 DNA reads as TGCGCCAGCAGCCAAGCCAATAGCGGTCCATGGGGCACCTACGAGCAGTACTTC.

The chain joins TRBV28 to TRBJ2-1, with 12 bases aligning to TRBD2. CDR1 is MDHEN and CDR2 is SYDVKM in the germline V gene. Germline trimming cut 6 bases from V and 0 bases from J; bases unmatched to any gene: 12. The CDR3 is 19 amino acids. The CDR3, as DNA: TGTGCCAGCAGGGATCCGGGACTAGCGGGCCTGAGCTCCTACAATGAGCAGTTCTTC. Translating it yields CASRDPGLAGLSSYNEQFF.

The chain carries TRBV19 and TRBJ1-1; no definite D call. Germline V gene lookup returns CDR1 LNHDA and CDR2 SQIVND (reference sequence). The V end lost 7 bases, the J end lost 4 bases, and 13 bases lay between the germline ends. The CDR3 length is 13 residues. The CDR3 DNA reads TGTGCCAGTACTCCGTCCGGCGGCACTGAAGCTTTCTTT. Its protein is CASTPSGGTEAFF. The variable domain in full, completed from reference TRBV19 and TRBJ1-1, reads DGGITQSPKYLFRKEGQNVTLSCEQNLNHDAMYWYRQDPGQGLRLIYYSQIVNDFQKGDIAEGYSVSREKKESFPLTVTSAQKNPTAFYLCASTPSGGTEAFFGQGTRLTVV.

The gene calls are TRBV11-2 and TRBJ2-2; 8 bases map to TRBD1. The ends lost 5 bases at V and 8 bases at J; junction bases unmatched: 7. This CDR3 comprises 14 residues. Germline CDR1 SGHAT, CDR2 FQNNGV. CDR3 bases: TGTGCCAGCAGCCCCCGGACAGGGCGTGGGGAGCTGTTTTTT. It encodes CASSPRTGRGELFF.

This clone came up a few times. CDR3 in amino acids: CASSPGTGVYGYTF. The CDR3 DNA reads as TGTGCCAGTAGCCCCGGGACAGGGGTCTATGGCTACACCTTC. The chain employs TRBV19 and TRBJ1-2; 10 nucleotides match TRBD1. Looked up from germline, CDR1 is LNHDA and CDR2 is SQIVND (reference sequence). This CDR3 contains 14 residues. Trimming took 6 bases from V and 4 from J; bases not matched to a gene: 5.

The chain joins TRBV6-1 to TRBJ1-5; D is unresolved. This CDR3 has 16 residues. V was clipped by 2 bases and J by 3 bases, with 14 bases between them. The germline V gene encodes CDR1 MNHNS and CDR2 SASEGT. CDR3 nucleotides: TGTGCCAGCAGTGAATGGCAGCTTCCATTCAATCAGCCCCAGCATTTT. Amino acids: CASSEWQLPFNQPQHF.

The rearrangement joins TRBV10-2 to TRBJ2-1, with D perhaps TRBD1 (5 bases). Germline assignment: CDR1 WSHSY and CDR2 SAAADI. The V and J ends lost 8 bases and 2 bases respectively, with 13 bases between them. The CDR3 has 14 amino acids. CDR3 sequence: CASLDTNTYNEQFF. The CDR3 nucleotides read TGCGCCAGCCTGGACACGAACACCTACAATGAGCAGTTCTTC.

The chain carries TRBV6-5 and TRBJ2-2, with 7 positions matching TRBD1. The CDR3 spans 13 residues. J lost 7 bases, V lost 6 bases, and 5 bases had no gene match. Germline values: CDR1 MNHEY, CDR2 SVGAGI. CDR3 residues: CASRRTGVGELFF. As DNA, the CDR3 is TGTGCCAGCAGACGTACAGGGGTCGGGGAGCTGTTTTTT.

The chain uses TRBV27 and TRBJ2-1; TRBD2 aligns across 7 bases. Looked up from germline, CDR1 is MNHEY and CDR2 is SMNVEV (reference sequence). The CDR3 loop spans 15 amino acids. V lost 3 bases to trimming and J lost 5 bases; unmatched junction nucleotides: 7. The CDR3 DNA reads TGTGCCAGCAGTTTCCCGGCTAGCGGTAACAATGAGCAGTTCTTC. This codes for CASSFPASGNNEQFF.